These 30 T cell receptor beta chains originate from one sample sequenced in a study of blood T cell repertoires in COVID-19. Profiled with immunoSEQ multiplex PCR; TCRdb holds only in-frame clones, not every one. This repertoire shows approximately 96,000 clones, more than 90% found once; its top ten account for approximately 1.7%. Material for sequencing was peripheral blood. The receptors come from a man aged 55 to 70 with acute or convalescent COVID-19.

The gene calls are TRBV3-1 (or the pseudogene TRBV3-2) and TRBJ2-1; tentative D call: TRBD1 (6 bases). Trimming cost V 6 bases and J 8 bases, with 14 bases left between them. The CDR3 is 13 residues long. The germline V gene has CDR1 LGHDT and CDR2 YNNKEL (reference sequence). This CDR3 is CASRGASRYEQFF. DNA of the CDR3: TGTGCCAGCAGGGGGGCGTCGCGGTATGAGCAGTTCTTC.

Here the CDR3 reads CASSGAGQVHSGNTIYF. CDR3 bases: TGTGCCAGCAGCGGAGCGGGACAGGTTCACTCTGGAAACACCATATATTTT. The J gene is TRBJ1-3, the V gene TRBV11-3, with 8 bases fitting TRBD1. The CDR3 is 17 amino acids. The ends lost 5 bases at V and 0 bases at J; junction bases unmatched: 9. The germline V gene encodes CDR1 SGHNT and CDR2 YENEEA.

The chain combines TRBV7-9 with TRBJ1-1; possible D gene TRBD1, 5 bases. This CDR3 region has 15 residues. Germline assignment: CDR1 SEHNR and CDR2 FQNEAQ (reference sequence). The V gene lost 1 base and the J gene lost 0 bases, with 9 bases spanning the gap. DNA of the CDR3: TGTGCCAGCAGCTTAGGCGACAGTGTGAACACTGAAGCTTTCTTT. Translating gives CASSLGDSVNTEAFF.

The rearrangement uses TRBV3-1 (or the pseudogene TRBV3-2) and TRBJ1-6; 7 bases are a match to TRBD1. The ends lost 6 bases at V and 3 bases at J; junction bases unmatched: 5. The CDR3 totals 15 residues. Germline V gene data show CDR1 as LGHDT and CDR2 as YNNKEL (reference sequence). Here the CDR3 reads CASRRDSNYNSPLHF. In DNA form, the CDR3 reads TGTGCCAGCAGAAGGGACAGCAACTATAATTCACCCCTCCACTTT.

V usage is TRBV10-3 and J usage is TRBJ2-7; TRBD2 might be the D (5 bases). CDR1 and CDR2 (germline): ENHRY, SYGVKD. Trimming pared 0 bases from V and 2 bases from J, leaving 11 bases between. CDR3 length: 15 residues. The CDR3 here is CAISESGISAYEQYF. The CDR3 DNA reads as TGTGCCATCAGTGAGTCGGGTATTAGCGCCTACGAGCAGTACTTC.

J is TRBJ2-6 and V is TRBV19; maybe TRBD2 (5 bases). V gave up 2 bases and J gave up 2 bases, with 16 bases separating them. The CDR3 is 18 amino acids. CDR1 is LNHDA, CDR2 SQIVND, per germline (reference sequence). CDR3 protein: CASSISGTYITGANVLTF. The CDR3 coding sequence is TGTGCCAGTAGTATATCGGGAACCTACATTACTGGGGCCAACGTCCTGACTTTC.

This clone was observed a single time. The chain uses TRBV27 and TRBJ2-2; TRBD1 agrees at 10 bases. Losses at the gene ends were 2 bases for V and 1 base for J; bases not matched to a gene: 7. CDR3 length equals 18 residues. Per the germline V gene, CDR1 is MNHEY and CDR2 is SMNVEV (reference sequence). CDR3: CASSLRGWDRGNTGELFF. The CDR3 DNA reads as TGTGCCAGCAGTTTAAGGGGTTGGGACAGGGGGAACACCGGGGAGCTGTTTTTT.

The rearrangement joins TRBV9 to TRBJ2-7, with unresolved D. Germline CDR1 SGDLS, CDR2 YYNGEE. The CDR3 totals 15 residues. V lost 2 bases and J lost 4, with 16 bases in between. CDR3 DNA sequence: TGTGCCAGCAGCGTGGGCCCGCTGTCCTTATACGAGCAGTACTTC. Encoded protein: CASSVGPLSLYEQYF. Combining the CDR3 with reference TRBV9 and TRBJ2-7 gives the whole variable domain DSGVTQTPKHLITATGQRVTLRCSPRSGDLSVYWYQQSLDQGLQFLIQYYNGEERAKGNILERFSAQQFPDLHSELNLSSLELGDSALYFCASSVGPLSLYEQYFGPGTRLTVT.

The V and J genes are TRBV19 and TRBJ2-7; D might be TRBD1 (5 bases). The V end lost 5 bases, the J end lost 0 bases, and 11 bases lay between the germline ends. The CDR3 sequence is 14 residues long. Germline CDR1 and CDR2: LNHDA and SQIVND (reference sequence). The CDR3 region is CASSSQGDSYEQYF. The CDR3, as DNA: TGTGCCAGTAGTTCCCAGGGCGACTCCTACGAGCAGTACTTC.

The rearrangement joins TRBV9 to TRBJ2-7; 13 bases fit TRBD2. V was clipped by 4 bases and J by 7 bases; unmatched bases: 8. Germline CDR1 and CDR2: SGDLS and YYNGEE. The CDR3 covers 15 residues. CDR3 residues: CASSPRTSGRLEQYF. The CDR3 DNA follows: TGTGCCAGCAGCCCAAGGACTAGCGGGAGATTAGAGCAGTACTTC.

This chain connects TRBV13 to TRBJ2-5; D possibly corresponds to TRBD2 (6 bases). The CDR3 length is 16 residues. Per germline, CDR1 PRHDT and CDR2 FYEKMQ (reference sequence). V shed 0 bases and J shed 5 bases, with 16 bases lying between them. Written as DNA, the CDR3 is TGTGCCAGCAGCTTAGGGAGTAGCGGAGGGAGGGAGACCCAGTACTTC. Amino acid sequence: CASSLGSSGGRETQYF.

There are a few counts of this clone. J is TRBJ2-5 and V is TRBV10-1; TRBD2 matches at 8 bases. Germline V CDR1 and CDR2: WNHNN, SYGVQD (reference sequence). Trimming at V came to 7 bases and at J to 9 bases, leaving 22 bases not matched to a gene. This CDR3 region has 17 residues. The CDR3 region is CASKKPIAGGGAVAQYF. The CDR3 DNA reads as TGCGCCAGCAAAAAACCTATTGCGGGAGGAGGTGCGGTGGCCCAGTACTTC.

The DNA of the CDR3 is TGCGCCAGCAGCTTGGTTCTACAAGAGACCCAGTACTTC. Its translation is CASSLVLQETQYF. The V gene is TRBV5-1, the J gene TRBJ2-5, with D unresolved. CDR1 is SGHRS, CDR2 YFSETQ, per germline. This CDR3 is built from 13 residues. V was shortened by 0 bases and J by 2 bases, with 5 bases between the two germline ends.

The V gene is TRBV27, the J gene TRBJ2-5; 12 bases align to TRBD2. CDR1 MNHEY and CDR2 SMNVEV come from the germline V gene (reference sequence). Unmatched junction bases numbered 21, after V lost 5 bases and J lost 5 bases. The CDR3 contains 20 residues. The CDR3 nucleotides are TGTGCCAGCAGTCCACGCTGGGGCGGGTCTAGCGGGAGGGTCGGTGAGACCCAGTACTTC. It codes for CASSPRWGGSSGRVGETQYF.

This clone was counted between two and nine times. The V call is TRBV27, the J call TRBJ2-7; 11 nucleotides align to TRBD2. J lost 5 bases, V lost 5 bases, and 8 bases had no gene match. The CDR3 length is 15 residues. Germline loops: CDR1 MNHEY, CDR2 SMNVEV (reference sequence). Here the CDR3 reads CASSLGTSGLDEQYF. The CDR3 region has the DNA TGTGCCAGCAGTCTAGGGACTAGCGGTCTCGACGAGCAGTACTTC.

The V and J genes are TRBV6-2 or TRBV6-3 and TRBJ1-1; D call uncertain. There are 14 residues in the CDR3. V was cut by 6 bases and J by 4 bases, with 15 bases left in between. CDR1 is MNHEY and CDR2 is SVGEGT in the germline V gene. CDR3 loop: CASSRLIKPTEAFF. For the CDR3, the DNA is TGTGCCAGCAGCCGCTTGATAAAGCCCACTGAAGCTTTCTTT.

J is TRBJ1-1 and V is TRBV5-1; 7 bases fit TRBD1. Per the germline V gene, CDR1 is SGHRS and CDR2 is YFSETQ. V was pared by 4 bases and J by 1 base, with 7 bases of the junction left unmatched. The CDR3 runs 15 residues. The CDR3 nucleotides are TGCGCCAGCAGCGTGACGGGACAGCAGAACACTGAAGCTTTCTTT. This encodes CASSVTGQQNTEAFF.

The gene calls are TRBV7-6 and TRBJ2-3; D is perhaps TRBD2 (5 bases). The germline V and J ends were trimmed by 4 bases and 2 bases, with 7 bases remaining between them. CDR1 is SGHVS and CDR2 is FNYEAQ in the germline V gene. CDR3 length: 13 residues. The CDR3 protein is CASSSRDTDTQYF. CDR3 sequence (DNA): TGTGCCAGCAGCTCCCGGGACACAGATACGCAGTATTTT.

The chain has TRBV20-1 and TRBJ2-7; 7 bases match TRBD1. CDR3 length equals 12 residues. Unmatched junction bases numbered 1, after V lost 3 bases and J lost 2 bases. Germline assignment: CDR1 DFQATT and CDR2 SNEGSKA (reference sequence). The DNA for the CDR3 is TGCAGTGCTAGTACAGGGGCCTACGAGCAGTACTTC. Translating it yields CSASTGAYEQYF.

V usage is TRBV9 and J usage is TRBJ1-4; no clear D. Germline-derived CDR1 and CDR2 are SGDLS and YYNGEE. V was clipped by 4 bases and J by 7 bases, with 14 bases between them. CDR3 length: 14 residues. The CDR3, as DNA: TGTGCCAGCAGCCCGGACTTCGTAGCTGAAAAACTGTTTTTT. Its translation is CASSPDFVAEKLFF.

The rearrangement joins TRBV24-1 to TRBJ2-1; D remains unclear. The CDR3 runs to 14 residues. V lost 4 bases, J lost 5 bases, and 11 bases lay in between. The germline V gene encodes CDR1 KGHDR and CDR2 SFDVKD. The CDR3 reads CATSDPTLNNEQFF. For the CDR3, the DNA is TGTGCCACCAGTGACCCGACTCTGAACAATGAGCAGTTCTTC.

The CDR3 here is CASSLVALAVGETQYF. The CDR3 DNA follows: TGTGCCAGCAGCTTAGTGGCTCTAGCGGTTGGGGAGACCCAGTACTTC. The V call is TRBV7-9, the J call TRBJ2-5, with 7 bases that match TRBD2. CDR3 length: 16 residues. CDR1 SEHNR and CDR2 FQNEAQ come from the germline V gene (reference sequence). J was trimmed by 5 bases and V by 1 base; bases with no gene match: 10.

The chain combines TRBV5-1 with TRBJ2-7; D is undetermined. This CDR3 has 13 amino acids. Germline values: CDR1 SGHRS, CDR2 YFSETQ. Trimming pared 2 bases from V and 1 base from J, leaving 7 bases between. The CDR3 spells CASSLSLSYEQYF. In DNA form, the CDR3 reads TGCGCCAGCAGCTTAAGCTTATCCTACGAGCAGTACTTC.

The V gene is TRBV6-5, the J gene TRBJ2-2; 9 positions agree with TRBD2. The germline gives CDR1 MNHEY, CDR2 SVGAGI. V lost 4 bases and J lost 4; bases outside the gene matches: 4. CDR3 length: 15 residues. The CDR3 region has the DNA TGTGCCAGCAGTTTTAGCGGGGGTACCACCGGGGAGCTGTTTTTT. Its protein is CASSFSGGTTGELFF.

The genes are TRBV29-1 and TRBJ2-3; 10 nucleotides align to TRBD2. Germline V gene sequence: CDR1 SQVTM, CDR2 ANQGSEA. The CDR3 has 18 residues. After removal of 3 bases from V and 6 bases from J, the junction contained 18 bases not matched to a gene. CDR3 loop: CSVDASPYGTSAIDTQYF. CDR3 nucleotides: TGCAGCGTTGACGCCAGCCCATATGGGACTAGCGCCATCGATACGCAGTATTTT.

The V and J genes are TRBV15 and TRBJ2-7; D possibly corresponds to TRBD1 (7 bases). Trimming took 2 bases from V and 1 from J, leaving 24 bases between them. Germline V gene lookup returns CDR1 LNHNV and CDR2 YYDKDF (reference sequence). The CDR3 is 19 residues long. CDR3 protein: CATSRSRGQLGESSYEQYF. The CDR3 DNA follows: TGTGCCACCAGCAGATCGCGGGGACAGCTCGGGGAATCGTCCTACGAGCAGTACTTC.

This sequence joins TRBV5-1 and TRBJ1-2, with 11 bases that match TRBD1. This CDR3 comprises 14 residues. V dropped 0 bases and J dropped 6; count of bases not matched to a gene: 1. CDR1 SGHRS and CDR2 YFSETQ come from the germline V gene. CDR3 region: CASSLVGQGDGYTF. For the CDR3, the DNA is TGCGCCAGCAGCTTGGTGGGACAGGGGGATGGCTACACCTTC.

V and J are TRBV7-9 and TRBJ2-7; 10 bases align to TRBD2. The CDR3 is 14 amino acids. The V gene's germline CDR1 is SEHNR and CDR2 FQNEAQ (reference sequence). The V segment lost 4 bases and the J segment 6 bases; nucleotides outside the gene matches: 6. The CDR3 reads CASSSSGRGGEQYF. CDR3 nucleotides: TGTGCCAGCAGCTCCAGCGGGAGGGGGGGCGAGCAGTACTTC.

The genes are TRBV19 and TRBJ2-2, with 10 bases that match TRBD1. V shed 2 bases and J 6 bases; nucleotides not matched to a gene: 6. Germline-derived CDR1 and CDR2 are LNHDA and SQIVND (reference sequence). CDR3 length equals 16 residues. In DNA form, the CDR3 reads TGTGCCAGTAGTATACTACCGGGACAGGGGTCCGGGGAGCTGTTTTTT. Translated, it gives CASSILPGQGSGELFF.

V gene TRBV27 combines with J gene TRBJ1-3, with TRBD1 identical over 7 bases. V lost 5 bases, J lost 2 bases, and 6 bases stayed unmatched. CDR1 and CDR2 (germline): MNHEY, SMNVEV (reference sequence). The CDR3 runs 15 residues. The CDR3 loop is CASSPTGAAGNTIYF. CDR3 coding DNA: TGTGCCAGCAGTCCCACAGGGGCGGCTGGAAACACCATATATTTT.